The rows below give T cell receptor beta chains drawn from one sample of a study of CD8+CD57+ T cells in acquired aplastic anemia. TCRdb re-analysed the reads in MiXCR, keeping a single row per CDR3 protein. The sample carries 150,000 to 200,000 distinct CDR3 sequences, 45% to 55% recorded once. Material for sequencing was sorted CD4+, CD8+, or CD8+CD57+ T cells (not recorded which) from PBMCs. The origin of the receptors is a human donor with aplastic anemia. Both conserved end residues are part of each CDR3. The D gene is left open where the match is weak. Some rows mark clone size as missing; the rest say once, few, many or name a class of expanded clone.

v_gene	j_gene	abundance	d_gene	len	CDR3aa	CDR3nt
TRBV9	TRBJ1-6	.	.	13	CASSARDDSPLHF	TGTGCCAGCAGCGCAAGGGATGACTCACCCCTCCACTTT
TRBV3-1	TRBJ1-2	many	.	10	CASSQERITF	TGTGCCAGCAGCCAAGAACGAATCACCTTC
TRBV29-1	TRBJ2-2	.	.	13	CSVGQANTGELFF	TGCAGCGTTGGACAGGCGAACACCGGGGAGCTGTTTTTT
TRBV7-9	TRBJ1-5	many	.	13	CASSPDTNQPQHF	TGTGCCAGCAGCCCCGACACTAATCAGCCCCAGCATTTT
TRBV6-5	TRBJ1-1	.	.	15	CASSLRFRGGTEAFF	TGTGCCAGCAGTTTAAGGTTCCGGGGGGGGACTGAAGCTTTCTTT
TRBV20-1	TRBJ2-1	.	TRBD1	13	CSATTGGYNEQFF	TGCAGTGCTACGACAGGGGGGTACAATGAGCAGTTCTTC
TRBV2	TRBJ1-2	many	.	13	CASSATVSYGYTF	TGTGCCAGCAGTGCTACAGTGAGCTATGGCTACACCTTC
TRBV2	TRBJ2-2	.	TRBD2	14	CASSAAGVNGELFF	TGTGCCAGCAGTGCAGCGGGAGTGAACGGGGAGCTGTTTTTT
TRBV5-5	TRBJ2-2	many	.	17	CASRLSLLRQLTGELFF	TGTGCCAGCAGATTGTCCCTCTTGCGGCAGCTCACCGGGGAGCTGTTTTTT
TRBV18	TRBJ2-3	few	.	14	CASSPETVRDTQYF	TGTGCCAGCTCTCCGGAGACGGTTCGAGATACGCAGTATTTT
TRBV5-1	TRBJ2-2	many	TRBD2	13	CASSFSGDGELFF	TGCGCCAGCAGCTTTAGCGGGGACGGGGAGCTGTTTTTT
TRBV20-1	TRBJ2-5	many	.	14	CSPSLATAEETQYF	TGCAGCCCCTCCCTAGCGACTGCGGAGGAGACCCAGTACTTC
TRBV5-1	TRBJ2-7	.	TRBD1	18	CASSSKVPETGGPYEQYF	TGCGCCAGCAGCTCGAAGGTCCCCGAGACAGGGGGCCCTTACGAGCAGTACTTC
TRBV11-2	TRBJ2-7	.	TRBD2	18	CASSNRRETSGSFDEQYF	TGTGCCAGCAGCAACAGACGGGAAACTAGCGGATCCTTCGACGAGCAGTACTTC
TRBV7-8	TRBJ2-2	many	.	15	CASSAAGLNTGELFF	TGTGCCAGCAGCGCAGCAGGGTTAAACACCGGGGAGCTGTTTTTT
TRBV12-3/TRBV12-4	TRBJ2-7	few	.	13	CASSFLGALRQYF	TGTGCCAGCAGTTTCTTGGGGGCACTAAGGCAGTACTTC
TRBV9	TRBJ2-3	.	.	15	CASSVDGQSSDTQYF	TGTGCCAGCAGCGTAGACGGACAGAGTTCAGATACGCAGTATTTT
TRBV10-3	TRBJ2-5	.	TRBD2	16	CAIGLAGASSKETQYF	TGTGCCATCGGACTAGCGGGGGCCTCGAGCAAAGAGACCCAGTACTTC
TRBV6-1	TRBJ1-1	.	.	13	CASSEQEFTEAFF	TGTGCCAGCAGCGAACAGGAATTCACTGAAGCTTTCTTT
TRBV12-3/TRBV12-4	TRBJ2-7	.	.	12	CASRTQGHEQYF	TGTGCCAGCAGGACTCAGGGCCACGAGCAGTACTTC
TRBV14	TRBJ2-3	.	.	14	CASSPWDITDTQYF	TGTGCCAGCAGCCCATGGGACATCACAGATACGCAGTATTTT
TRBV5-4	TRBJ1-1	many	.	13	CASRGQTNTEAFF	TGTGCCAGCAGAGGACAAACGAACACTGAAGCTTTCTTT
TRBV14	TRBJ2-7	few	.	14	CASSQTDHPYEQYF	TGTGCCAGCAGCCAGACAGATCATCCCTACGAGCAGTACTTC
TRBV10-3	TRBJ1-1	.	TRBD1	14	CAISGTGVGTEAFF	TGTGCCATCAGTGGGACAGGGGTGGGCACTGAAGCTTTCTTT
TRBV7-9	TRBJ2-1	many	TRBD2	16	CASSAGRGVSYNEQFF	TGTGCCAGCAGCGCTGGCCGGGGGGTCTCCTACAATGAGCAGTTCTTC
TRBV29-1	TRBJ1-2	few	TRBD1	12	CSTGQGDYGYTF	TGCAGCACGGGACAGGGCGACTATGGCTACACCTTC
TRBV25-1	TRBJ1-3	many	.	14	CASSESGGGNTIYF	TGTGCCAGCAGTGAATCCGGGGGTGGAAACACCATATATTTT
TRBV12-3/TRBV12-4	TRBJ2-4	few	.	14	CASSLWSRQNIQYF	TGTGCCAGCAGTTTATGGTCGAGACAAAACATTCAGTACTTC
TRBV7-9	TRBJ2-7	.	TRBD1	15	CASSLEQGFGYEQYF	TGTGCCAGCAGCTTAGAACAGGGGTTTGGGTACGAGCAGTACTTC
TRBV7-2	TRBJ2-3	.	.	14	CASSLLQSTDTQYF	TGTGCCAGCAGCTTACTACAGAGCACAGATACGCAGTATTTT
TRBV10-2	TRBJ2-2	.	.	13	CASSNLNTGELFF	TGCGCCAGCAGCAACTTGAACACCGGGGAGCTGTTTTTT
TRBV7-2	TRBJ2-7	.	TRBD2	13	CASSPGGTYEQYF	TGTGCCAGCAGCCCCGGGGGGACCTACGAGCAGTACTTC
TRBV5-1	TRBJ2-7	many	.	13	CASSLQSFYEQYF	TGCGCCAGCAGCTTGCAAAGTTTCTACGAGCAGTACTTC
TRBV10-3	TRBJ2-7	.	.	15	CAISVRPDSTYEQYF	TGTGCCATCAGTGTCCGGCCAGACAGCACCTACGAGCAGTACTTC
TRBV10-1	TRBJ2-3	once	TRBD2	14	CASSATSNTDTQYF	TGCGCCAGCAGTGCGACTAGCAACACAGATACGCAGTATTTT
TRBV20-1	TRBJ1-6	many	.	12	CSASTGASPLHF	TGCAGCGCTAGTACAGGCGCCTCACCCCTCCACTTT
TRBV7-9	TRBJ2-3	.	.	16	CASSPPLGLSSDTQYF	TGTGCCAGCAGCCCCCCCCTAGGTCTCTCGTCAGATACGCAGTATTTT
TRBV10-3	TRBJ2-3	.	.	15	CAITPDRRGTDTQYF	TGTGCCATCACCCCAGACAGGCGAGGCACAGATACGCAGTATTTT
TRBV2	TRBJ2-5	.	.	14	CASSENRDQETQYF	TGTGCCAGCAGTGAAAACAGGGACCAAGAGACCCAGTACTTC
TRBV5-1	TRBJ2-7	many	.	15	CASGQDGGSSYEQYF	TGCGCCAGCGGCCAGGACGGTGGCAGCTCCTACGAGCAGTACTTC
TRBV2	TRBJ2-7	many	TRBD2	14	CASRAGTSAGEQYF	TGTGCCAGCAGGGCCGGGACTAGCGCTGGCGAGCAGTACTTC
TRBV29-1	TRBJ2-7	.	.	15	CSVRLRGVVTYEQYF	TGCAGCGTACGACTGCGTGGGGTTGTGACCTACGAGCAGTACTTC
TRBV24-1	TRBJ2-1	many	.	15	CATSSGAQGYNEQFF	TGTGCCACCAGTTCAGGGGCCCAAGGGTACAATGAGCAGTTCTTC
TRBV2	TRBJ1-2	.	TRBD1	15	CASSEAGQESYGYTF	TGTGCCAGCAGTGAGGCGGGACAGGAGAGCTATGGCTACACCTTC
TRBV29-1	TRBJ2-1	.	.	13	CSVERGPYNEQFF	TGCAGCGTTGAAAGGGGACCCTACAATGAGCAGTTCTTC